The T cell receptor (beta chain) described here comes from a study of CD8 T cells in ankylosing spondylitis. General study findings and limits: Disease-linked clones reportedly showed significant enrichment in matched ankylosing spondylitis synovial fluid.

This clonotype was seen a handful of times. Its antigen remains unidentified. Trimming shortened V by 5 bases and J by 5 bases, and 18 bases separated the two germline ends. Germline lookup yields CDR1 SEHNR and CDR2 FQNEAQ (reference sequence). The CDR3 is 15 amino acids. Using its own MiXCR run on the 5' RACE reads, TCRdb lists one record per CDR3 protein. The data hold 230,000 or so distinct CDR3 sequences, with roughly a quarter observed a single time. Sequencing input: blood, either unsorted or a sorted T cell fraction (not recorded which). The V call is TRBV7-9, the J call TRBJ2-5; D is ambiguous. The sequence came from a male donor with ankylosing spondylitis or in good health (not recorded which). The CDR3 coding sequence is TGTGCCAGCAGCCCTCCTAGGGCTCGGGCGGAGACCCAGTACTTC. It yields the protein CASSPPRARAETQYF.